Following are 8 T cell receptor beta chains from one sample sequenced in a study of T cell repertoires in cytomegalovirus infection. MiXCR was run by TCRdb on the reads, yielding one entry per CDR3 protein. The table records 350,000 to 500,000 distinct CDR3 sequences, 25% to 40% of them present only once. Sequenced: PBMCs. Receptors were obtained from a human donor in good health (CMV status not recorded). Some clones in this sample may be carry-over from other donors' samples.

The genes are TRBV11-2 and TRBJ2-5; TRBD2 matches 10 bases. J gave up 4 bases and V 1 base, and 6 bases lay outside the gene matches. The CDR3 spans 16 residues. In germline, CDR1 is SGHAT, CDR2 FQNNGV. CDR3: CASSLGPGLALETQYF. The CDR3 DNA is TGTGCCAGCAGCTTAGGTCCGGGACTAGCGTTAGAGACCCAGTACTTC. The complete variable domain, with remaining parts taken from reference TRBV11-2 and TRBJ2-5, reads EAGVAQSPRYKIIEKRQSVAFWCNPISGHATLYWYQQILGQGPKLLIQFQNNGVVDDSQLPKDRFSAERLKGVDSTLKIQPAKLEDSAVYLCASSLGPGLALETQYFGPGTRLLVL.

A few counts support this clonotype. The chain employs TRBV4-1 and TRBJ2-7; D possibly matches TRBD1 or TRBD2 (5 bases each). The CDR3 loop spans 16 amino acids. V was shortened by 4 bases and J by 6 bases, with 22 bases between the two germline ends. Germline V lookup: CDR1 MGHRA, CDR2 YSYEKL. CDR3 nucleotide sequence: TGCGCCAGCAGCCCCACACCAGGGACCCACCGGACCGAGCAGTACTTC. Translated: CASSPTPGTHRTEQYF.

This clonotype was detected a few times. The chain employs TRBV25-1 and TRBJ1-5; D gene unclear. There are 12 residues in the CDR3. The germline V gene has CDR1 MGHDK and CDR2 SYGVNS. Trimming pared 5 bases from V and 7 bases from J, leaving 9 bases between. Written as DNA, the CDR3 is TGTGCCAGCAGTCACCTAGACCAGCCCCAGCATTTT. Encoded protein: CASSHLDQPQHF.

In its sample, this clonotype was seen many times. The chain is built from TRBV7-8 and TRBJ2-6, with D possibly matching TRBD2 (6 bases). V was shortened by 7 bases and J by 2 bases, with 24 bases between the two germline ends. The CDR3 covers 19 residues. Germline loops: CDR1 SGHVS, CDR2 FQNEAQ. CDR3 bases: TGTGCCAGCACCGACATCACAGGCAAGGGGACTGCTGGGGCCAACGTCCTGACTTTC. Its translation: CASTDITGKGTAGANVLTF.

This clonotype was detected a few times. V is TRBV12-3 or TRBV12-4 and J is TRBJ1-4; maybe TRBD1 (5 bases). Trimming removed 6 bases from V and 8 bases from J, with 19 bases in between. The CDR3 length is 15 residues. The DNA of the CDR3 is TGTGCCAGCAGACAGAGGGGCGGCGGAGGAGAAAAACTGTTTTTT. Amino acid sequence: CASRQRGGGGEKLFF.

In its sample, this clonotype was seen a few times. The chain couples TRBV12-3 or TRBV12-4 to TRBJ2-3, with a tentative D call TRBD2 (5 bases). V was cut by 7 bases and J by 4 bases, with 12 bases left in between. This CDR3 region has 13 residues. The DNA for the CDR3 is TGTGCCAGCACCCCGGACTTCCCAGATACGCAGTATTTT. This sequence encodes CASTPDFPDTQYF.

This clonotype was counted at least ten times. This chain connects TRBV4-1 to TRBJ2-1; maybe TRBD1 (5 bases). Germline-derived CDR1 and CDR2 are MGHRA and YSYEKL. With 0 bases removed from V and 7 bases from J, the gap between germline ends came to 16 bases. This CDR3 is built from 16 residues. CDR3: CASSQERQGRVNEQFF. CDR3 coding DNA: TGCGCCAGCAGCCAAGAAAGGCAGGGAAGAGTTAATGAGCAGTTCTTC.

In its sample, this clonotype was seen a few times. V usage is TRBV12-3 or TRBV12-4 and J usage is TRBJ1-2; TRBD1 is a possible D gene (5 bases). V lost 7 bases and J lost 2, with 11 bases in between. The length of the CDR3 is 13 residues. The CDR3 DNA reads as TGTGCCAGCACCATCGGGGGGAACTATGGCTACACCTTC. It encodes CASTIGGNYGYTF.